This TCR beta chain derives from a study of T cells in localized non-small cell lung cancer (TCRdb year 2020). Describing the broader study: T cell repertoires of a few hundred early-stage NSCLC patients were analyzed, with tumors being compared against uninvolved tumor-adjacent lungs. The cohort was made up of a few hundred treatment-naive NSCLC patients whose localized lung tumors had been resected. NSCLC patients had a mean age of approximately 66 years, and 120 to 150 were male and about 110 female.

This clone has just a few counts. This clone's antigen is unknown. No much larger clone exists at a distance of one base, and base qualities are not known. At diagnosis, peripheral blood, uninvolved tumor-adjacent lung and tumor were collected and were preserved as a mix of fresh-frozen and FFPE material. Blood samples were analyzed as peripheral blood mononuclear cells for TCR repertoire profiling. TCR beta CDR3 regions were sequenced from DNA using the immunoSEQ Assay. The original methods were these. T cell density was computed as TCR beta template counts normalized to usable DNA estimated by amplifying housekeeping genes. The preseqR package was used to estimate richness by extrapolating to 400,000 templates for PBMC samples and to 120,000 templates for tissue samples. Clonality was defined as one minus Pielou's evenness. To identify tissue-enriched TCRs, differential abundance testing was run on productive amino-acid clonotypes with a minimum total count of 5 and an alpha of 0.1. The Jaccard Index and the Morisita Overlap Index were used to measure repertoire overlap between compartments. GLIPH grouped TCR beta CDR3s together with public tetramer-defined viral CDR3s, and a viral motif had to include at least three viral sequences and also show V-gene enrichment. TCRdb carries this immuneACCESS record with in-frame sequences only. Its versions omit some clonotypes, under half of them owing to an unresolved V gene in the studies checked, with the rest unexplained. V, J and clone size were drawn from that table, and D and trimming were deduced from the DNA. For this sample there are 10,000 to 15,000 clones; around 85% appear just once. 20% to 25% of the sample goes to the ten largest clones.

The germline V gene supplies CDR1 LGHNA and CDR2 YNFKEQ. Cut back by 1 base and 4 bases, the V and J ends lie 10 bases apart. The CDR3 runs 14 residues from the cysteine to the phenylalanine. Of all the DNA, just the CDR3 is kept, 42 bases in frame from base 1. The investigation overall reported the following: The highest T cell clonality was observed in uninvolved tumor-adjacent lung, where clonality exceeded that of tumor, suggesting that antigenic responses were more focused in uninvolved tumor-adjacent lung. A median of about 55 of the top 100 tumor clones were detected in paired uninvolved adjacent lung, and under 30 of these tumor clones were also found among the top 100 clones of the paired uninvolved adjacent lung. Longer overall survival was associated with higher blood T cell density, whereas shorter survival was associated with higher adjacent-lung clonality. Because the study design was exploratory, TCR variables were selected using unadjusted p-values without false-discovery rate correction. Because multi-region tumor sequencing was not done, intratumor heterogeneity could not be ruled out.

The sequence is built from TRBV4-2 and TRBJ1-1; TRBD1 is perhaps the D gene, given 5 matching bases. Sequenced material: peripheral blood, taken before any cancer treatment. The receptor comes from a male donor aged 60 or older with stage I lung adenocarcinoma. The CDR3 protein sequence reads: CASSQAGKLTEAFF. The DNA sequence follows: TGTGCCAGCAGCCAAGCAGGGAAACTCACTGAAGCTTTCTTT.